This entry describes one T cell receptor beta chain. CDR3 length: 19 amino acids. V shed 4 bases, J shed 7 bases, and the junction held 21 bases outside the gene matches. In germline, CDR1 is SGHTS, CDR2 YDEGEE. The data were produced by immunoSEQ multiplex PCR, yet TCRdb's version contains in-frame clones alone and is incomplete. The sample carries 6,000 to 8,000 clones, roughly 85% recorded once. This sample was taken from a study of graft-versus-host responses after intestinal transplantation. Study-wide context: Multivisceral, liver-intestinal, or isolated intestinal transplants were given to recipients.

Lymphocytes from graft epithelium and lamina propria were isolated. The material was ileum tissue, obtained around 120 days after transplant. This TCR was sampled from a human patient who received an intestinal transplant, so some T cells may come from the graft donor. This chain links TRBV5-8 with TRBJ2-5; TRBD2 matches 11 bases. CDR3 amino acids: CASSKKLAGGPFIKGTQYF. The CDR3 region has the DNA TGTGCCAGCAGCAAGAAATTAGCGGGAGGGCCCTTCATTAAAGGGACCCAGTACTTC.